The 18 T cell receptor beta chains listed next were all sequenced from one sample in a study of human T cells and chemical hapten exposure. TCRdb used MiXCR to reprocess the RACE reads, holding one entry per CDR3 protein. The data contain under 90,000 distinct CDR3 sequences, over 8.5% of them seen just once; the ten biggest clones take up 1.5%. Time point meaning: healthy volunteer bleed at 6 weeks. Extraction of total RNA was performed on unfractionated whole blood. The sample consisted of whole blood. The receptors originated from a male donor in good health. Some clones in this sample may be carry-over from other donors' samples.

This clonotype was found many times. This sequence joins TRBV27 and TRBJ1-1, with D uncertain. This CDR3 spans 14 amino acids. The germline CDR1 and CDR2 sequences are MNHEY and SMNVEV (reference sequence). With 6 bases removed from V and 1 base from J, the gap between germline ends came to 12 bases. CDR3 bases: TGTGCCAGCAGCCAAGACGATTCGAACACTGAAGCTTTCTTT. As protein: CASSQDDSNTEAFF.

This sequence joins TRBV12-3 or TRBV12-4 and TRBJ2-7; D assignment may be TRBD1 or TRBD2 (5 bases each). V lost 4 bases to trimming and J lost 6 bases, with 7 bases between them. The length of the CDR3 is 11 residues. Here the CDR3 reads CASSWGREQYF. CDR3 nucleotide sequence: TGTGCCAGCAGTTGGGGACGCGAGCAGTACTTC.

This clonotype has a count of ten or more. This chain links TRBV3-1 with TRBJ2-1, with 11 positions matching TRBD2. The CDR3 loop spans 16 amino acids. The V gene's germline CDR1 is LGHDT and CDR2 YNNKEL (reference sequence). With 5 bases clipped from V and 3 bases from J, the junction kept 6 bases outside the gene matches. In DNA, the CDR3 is TGTGCCAGCAGCTCTCGGACTAGCGGGTTCTACAATGAGCAGTTCTTC. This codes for CASSSRTSGFYNEQFF.

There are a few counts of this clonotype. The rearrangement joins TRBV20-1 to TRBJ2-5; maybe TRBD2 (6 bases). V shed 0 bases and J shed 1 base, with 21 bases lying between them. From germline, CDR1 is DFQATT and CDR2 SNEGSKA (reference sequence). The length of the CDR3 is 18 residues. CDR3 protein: CSAREVPGPEGGQETQYF. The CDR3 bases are TGCAGTGCTAGAGAGGTCCCCGGGCCGGAGGGAGGCCAAGAGACCCAGTACTTC.

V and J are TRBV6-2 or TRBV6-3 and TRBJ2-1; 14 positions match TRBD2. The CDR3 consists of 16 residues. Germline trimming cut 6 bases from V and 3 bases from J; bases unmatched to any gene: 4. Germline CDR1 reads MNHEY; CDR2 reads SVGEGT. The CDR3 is CASRRLAGGIYNEQFF. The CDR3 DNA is TGTGCCAGCAGAAGACTAGCGGGAGGGATCTACAATGAGCAGTTCTTC.

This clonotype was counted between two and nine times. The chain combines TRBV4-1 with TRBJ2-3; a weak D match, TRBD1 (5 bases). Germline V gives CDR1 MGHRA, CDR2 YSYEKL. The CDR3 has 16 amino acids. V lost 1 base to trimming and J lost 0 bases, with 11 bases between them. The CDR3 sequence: CASSQVGRVSTDTQYF. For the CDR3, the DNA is TGCGCCAGCAGCCAAGTCGGCAGGGTTAGCACAGATACGCAGTATTTT.

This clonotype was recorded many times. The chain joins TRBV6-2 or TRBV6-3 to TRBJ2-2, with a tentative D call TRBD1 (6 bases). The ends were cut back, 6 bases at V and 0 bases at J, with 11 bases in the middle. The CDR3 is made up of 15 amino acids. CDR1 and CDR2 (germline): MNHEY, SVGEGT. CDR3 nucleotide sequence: TGTGCCAGCAGCCACAGGGTCTCGAACACCGGGGAGCTGTTTTTT. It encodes CASSHRVSNTGELFF.

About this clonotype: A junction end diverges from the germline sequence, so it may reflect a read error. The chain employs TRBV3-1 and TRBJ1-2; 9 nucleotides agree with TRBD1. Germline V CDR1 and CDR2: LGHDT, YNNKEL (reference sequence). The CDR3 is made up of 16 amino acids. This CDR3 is CASSQDNSGQGRECRF. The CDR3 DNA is TGTGCCAGCAGCCAAGATAATTCAGGACAGGGGCGGGAGTGTCGCTTC.

CDR3 DNA: TGTGCCAGCAGCCGGGACAGGGGATGGGACAATGAGCAGTTCTTC. Translation gives CASSRDRGWDNEQFF. V usage is TRBV6-2 or TRBV6-3 and J usage is TRBJ2-1, with 10 bases fitting TRBD1. The CDR3 consists of 15 residues. CDR1 is MNHEY, CDR2 SVGEGT, per germline. V shed 6 bases, J shed 5 bases, and the junction held 7 bases outside the gene matches.

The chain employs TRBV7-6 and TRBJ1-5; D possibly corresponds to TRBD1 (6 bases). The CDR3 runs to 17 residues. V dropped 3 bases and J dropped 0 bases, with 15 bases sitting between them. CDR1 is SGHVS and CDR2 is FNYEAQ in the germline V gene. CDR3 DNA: TGTGCCAGCAGCTTGGGAACAGGGTCATATAGCAATCAGCCCCAGCATTTT. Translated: CASSLGTGSYSNQPQHF.

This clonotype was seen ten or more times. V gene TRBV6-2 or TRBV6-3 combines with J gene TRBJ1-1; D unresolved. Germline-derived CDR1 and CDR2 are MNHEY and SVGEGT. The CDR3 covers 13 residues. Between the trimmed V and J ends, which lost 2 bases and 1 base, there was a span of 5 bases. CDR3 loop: CASSYAQNTEAFF. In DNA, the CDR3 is TGTGCCAGCAGTTACGCACAGAACACTGAAGCTTTCTTT.

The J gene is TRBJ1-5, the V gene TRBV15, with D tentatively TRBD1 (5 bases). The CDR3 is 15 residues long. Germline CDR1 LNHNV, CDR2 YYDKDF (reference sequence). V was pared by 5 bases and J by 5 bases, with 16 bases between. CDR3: CATSRGRRVYQPQHF. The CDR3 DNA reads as TGTGCCACCAGCCGGGGCCGGAGGGTCTATCAGCCCCAGCATTTT.

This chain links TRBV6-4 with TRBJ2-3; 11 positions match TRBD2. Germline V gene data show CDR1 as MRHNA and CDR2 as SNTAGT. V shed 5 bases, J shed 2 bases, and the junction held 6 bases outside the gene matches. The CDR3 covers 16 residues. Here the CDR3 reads CASSLAGGTPTDTQYF. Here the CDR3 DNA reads TGTGCCAGCAGTCTAGCGGGGGGAACCCCCACAGATACGCAGTATTTT.

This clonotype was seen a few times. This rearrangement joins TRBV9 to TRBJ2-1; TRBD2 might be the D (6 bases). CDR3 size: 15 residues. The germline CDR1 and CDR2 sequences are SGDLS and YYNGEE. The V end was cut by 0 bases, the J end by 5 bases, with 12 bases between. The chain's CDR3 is CASSVVDSGNNEQFF. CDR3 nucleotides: TGTGCCAGCAGCGTAGTCGATAGCGGAAACAATGAGCAGTTCTTC.

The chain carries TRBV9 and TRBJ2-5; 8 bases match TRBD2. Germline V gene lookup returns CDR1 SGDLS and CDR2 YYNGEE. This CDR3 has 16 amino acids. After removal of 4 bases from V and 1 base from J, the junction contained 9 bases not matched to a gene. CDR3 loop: CASSPPTSAGQETQYF. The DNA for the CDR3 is TGTGCCAGCAGCCCCCCGACTAGCGCCGGCCAAGAGACCCAGTACTTC.

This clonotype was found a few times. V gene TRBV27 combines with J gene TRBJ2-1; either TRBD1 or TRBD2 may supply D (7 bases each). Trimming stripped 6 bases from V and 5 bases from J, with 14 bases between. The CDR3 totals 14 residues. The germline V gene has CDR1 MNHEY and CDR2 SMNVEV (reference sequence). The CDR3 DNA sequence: TGTGCCAGCAGCTGGGGGGGACAGAACAATGAGCAGTTCTTC. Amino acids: CASSWGGQNNEQFF.

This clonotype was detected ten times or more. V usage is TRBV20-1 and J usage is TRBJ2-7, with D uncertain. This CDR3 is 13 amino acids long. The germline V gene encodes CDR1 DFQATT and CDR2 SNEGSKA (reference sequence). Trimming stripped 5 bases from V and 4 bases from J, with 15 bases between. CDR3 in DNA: TGCAGTGCTTCTTTCCCTGATTTATACGAGCAGTACTTC. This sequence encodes CSASFPDLYEQYF.

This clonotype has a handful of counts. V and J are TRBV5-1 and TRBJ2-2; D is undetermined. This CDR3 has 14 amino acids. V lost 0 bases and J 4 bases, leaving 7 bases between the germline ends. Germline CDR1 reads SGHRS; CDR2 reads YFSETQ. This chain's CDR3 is CASSLGGSTGELFF. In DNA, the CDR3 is TGCGCCAGCAGCTTGGGGGGATCCACCGGGGAGCTGTTTTTT. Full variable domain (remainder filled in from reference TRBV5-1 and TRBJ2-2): KAGVTQTPRYLIKTRGQQVTLSCSPISGHRSVSWYQQTPGQGLQFLFEYFSETQRNKGNFPGRFSGRQFSNSRSEMNVSTLELGDSALYLCASSLGGSTGELFFGEGSRLTVL.